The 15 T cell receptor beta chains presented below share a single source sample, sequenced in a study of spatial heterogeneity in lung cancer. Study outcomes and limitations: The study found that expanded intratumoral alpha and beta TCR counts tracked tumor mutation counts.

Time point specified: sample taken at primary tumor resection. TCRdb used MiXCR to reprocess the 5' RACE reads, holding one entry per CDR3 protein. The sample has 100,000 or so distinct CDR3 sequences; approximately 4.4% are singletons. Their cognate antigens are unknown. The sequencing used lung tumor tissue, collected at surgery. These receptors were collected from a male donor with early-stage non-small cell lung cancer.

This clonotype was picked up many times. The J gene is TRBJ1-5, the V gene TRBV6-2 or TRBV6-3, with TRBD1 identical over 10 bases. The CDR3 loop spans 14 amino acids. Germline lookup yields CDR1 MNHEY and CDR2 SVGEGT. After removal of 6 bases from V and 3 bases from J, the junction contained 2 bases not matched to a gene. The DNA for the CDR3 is TGTGCCAGCAGCCGACAGGGGGCCAATCAGCCCCAGCATTTT. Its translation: CASSRQGANQPQHF.

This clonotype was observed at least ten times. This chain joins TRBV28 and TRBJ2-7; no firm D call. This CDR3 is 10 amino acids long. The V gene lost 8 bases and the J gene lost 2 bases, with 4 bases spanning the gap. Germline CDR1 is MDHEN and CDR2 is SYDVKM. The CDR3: CASGTYEQYF. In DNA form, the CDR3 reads TGTGCCAGCGGTACCTACGAGCAGTACTTC.

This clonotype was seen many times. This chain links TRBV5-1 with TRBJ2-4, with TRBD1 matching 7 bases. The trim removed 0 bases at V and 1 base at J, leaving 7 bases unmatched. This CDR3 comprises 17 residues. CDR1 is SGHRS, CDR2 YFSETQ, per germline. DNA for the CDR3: TGCGCCAGCAGCTTGGGGGACAGACGGTCGGCCAAAAACATTCAGTACTTC. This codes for CASSLGDRRSAKNIQYF.

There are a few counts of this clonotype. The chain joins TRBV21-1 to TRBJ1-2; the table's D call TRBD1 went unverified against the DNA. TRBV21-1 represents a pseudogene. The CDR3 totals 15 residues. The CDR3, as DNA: TGTGCCAGCAGCAACCAAGCCGGGCGACAGTATGGCTACACCTTC. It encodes CASSNQAGRQYGYTF.

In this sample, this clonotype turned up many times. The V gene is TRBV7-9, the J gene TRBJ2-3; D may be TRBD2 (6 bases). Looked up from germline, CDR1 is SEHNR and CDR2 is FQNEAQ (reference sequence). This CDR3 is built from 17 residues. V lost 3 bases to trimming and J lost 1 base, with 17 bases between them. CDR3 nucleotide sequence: TGTGCCAGCAGCTTTGGATATTGGGCGGGGCGCACAGATACGCAGTATTTT. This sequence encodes CASSFGYWAGRTDTQYF.

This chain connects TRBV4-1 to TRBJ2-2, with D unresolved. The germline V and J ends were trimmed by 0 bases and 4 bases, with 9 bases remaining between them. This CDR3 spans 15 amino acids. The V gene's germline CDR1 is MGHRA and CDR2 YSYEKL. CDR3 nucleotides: TGCGCCAGCAGCCAAGACGGGCGCCGCACCGGGGAGCTGTTTTTT. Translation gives CASSQDGRRTGELFF.

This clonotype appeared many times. The CDR3 region is CASSEMTSGGDTQYF. The CDR3, as DNA: TGTGCCAGCAGTGAGATGACTAGCGGGGGAGATACGCAGTATTTT. The V and J genes are TRBV2 and TRBJ2-3; 12 bases match TRBD2. Germline values: CDR1 SNHLY, CDR2 FYNNEI. The CDR3 totals 15 residues. V lost 3 bases to trimming and J lost 5 bases; unmatched junction nucleotides: 3.

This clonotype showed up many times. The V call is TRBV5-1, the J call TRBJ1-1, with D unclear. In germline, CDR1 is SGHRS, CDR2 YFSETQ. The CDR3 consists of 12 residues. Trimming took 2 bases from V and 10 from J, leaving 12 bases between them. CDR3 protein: CASSFAGPRAFF. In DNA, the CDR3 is TGCGCCAGCAGCTTTGCCGGTCCCAGAGCTTTCTTT.

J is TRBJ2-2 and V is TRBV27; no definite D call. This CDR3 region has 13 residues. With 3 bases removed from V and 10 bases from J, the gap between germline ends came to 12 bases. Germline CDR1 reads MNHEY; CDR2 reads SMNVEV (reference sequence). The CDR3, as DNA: TGTGCCAGCAGTTTTTCAAACGGGCTGGAGCTGTTTTTT. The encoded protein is CASSFSNGLELFF.

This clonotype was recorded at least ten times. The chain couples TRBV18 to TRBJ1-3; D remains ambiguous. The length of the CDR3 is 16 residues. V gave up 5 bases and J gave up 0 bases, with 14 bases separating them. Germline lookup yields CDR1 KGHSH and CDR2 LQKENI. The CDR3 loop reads CASSEMGPSSGNTIYF. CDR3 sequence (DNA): TGTGCCAGCTCAGAGATGGGCCCGAGCTCTGGAAACACCATATATTTT.

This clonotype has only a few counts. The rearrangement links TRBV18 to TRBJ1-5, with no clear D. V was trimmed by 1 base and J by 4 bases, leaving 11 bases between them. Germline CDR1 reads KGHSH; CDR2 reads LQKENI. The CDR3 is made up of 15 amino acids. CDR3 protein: CASSPRYGGNQPQHF. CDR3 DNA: TGTGCCAGCTCACCACGGTACGGTGGGAATCAGCCCCAGCATTTT.

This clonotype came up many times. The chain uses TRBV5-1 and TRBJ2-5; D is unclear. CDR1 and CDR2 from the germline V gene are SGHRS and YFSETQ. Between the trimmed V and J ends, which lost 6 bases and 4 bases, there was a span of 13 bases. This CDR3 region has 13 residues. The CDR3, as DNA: TGCGCCAGCATGCGTAGGCCCCGAGAGACCCAGTACTTC. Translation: CASMRRPRETQYF.

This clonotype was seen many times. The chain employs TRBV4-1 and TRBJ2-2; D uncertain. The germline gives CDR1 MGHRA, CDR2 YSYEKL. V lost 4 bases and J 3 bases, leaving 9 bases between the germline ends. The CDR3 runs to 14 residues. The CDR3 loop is CASSRTTYTGELFF. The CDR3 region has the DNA TGCGCCAGCAGCCGCACAACCTACACCGGGGAGCTGTTTTTT.

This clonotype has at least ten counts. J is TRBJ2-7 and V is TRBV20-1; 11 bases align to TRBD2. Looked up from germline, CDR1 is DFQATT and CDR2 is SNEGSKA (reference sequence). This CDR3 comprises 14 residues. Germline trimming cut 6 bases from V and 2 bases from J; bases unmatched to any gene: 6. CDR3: CSALSTSGTYEQYF. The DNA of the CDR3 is TGCAGTGCCTTATCGACTAGCGGGACCTACGAGCAGTACTTC.

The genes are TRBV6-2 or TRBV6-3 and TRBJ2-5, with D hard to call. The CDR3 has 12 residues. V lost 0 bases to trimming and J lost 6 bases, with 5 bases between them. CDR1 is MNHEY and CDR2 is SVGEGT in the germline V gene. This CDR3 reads CASSYSSQTQYF. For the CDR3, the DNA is TGTGCCAGCAGTTACTCTAGCCAGACCCAGTACTTC.